This is a list of T cell receptor beta chains from one sample in a study of preoperative IRX-2 immunotherapy in early breast cancer. The method was immunoSEQ multiplex PCR; TCRdb's version includes in-frame clones alone and lacks a portion of them. The sample holds approximately 30,000 clones; around 92% are singletons and the top ten take about 1.5%. The input for sequencing was tumor tissue, taken after IRX-2 immunotherapy. These receptors all stem from a human donor with breast cancer. Both conserved end residues are part of each CDR3. Fields, in order: J gene, clone size, V gene, D gene, CDR3 DNA, CDR3 protein. A D gene is named only where the DNA matches it firmly. Some rows have no size entry. The others give once, few or many, or a class for an expanded clone.

j_gene: TRBJ1-6
abundance: NA
v_gene: TRBV18
d_gene: TRBD1
CDR3nt: TGTGCCAGCTCAGCAGGGGGGAATTCACCCCTCCACTTT
CDR3aa: CASSAGGNSPLHF

j_gene: TRBJ2-7
abundance: NA
v_gene: TRBV6-8
d_gene: NA
CDR3nt: TGTGCTAGTCGTCTCGGAGGGACCTACGAGCAGTACTTC
CDR3aa: CASRLGGTYEQYF

j_gene: TRBJ2-3
abundance: NA
v_gene: TRBV29-1
d_gene: NA
CDR3nt: TGCAGCGTTGTGACCGAGCCAGATACGCAGTATTTT
CDR3aa: CSVVTEPDTQYF

j_gene: TRBJ2-1
abundance: NA
v_gene: TRBV22-1
d_gene: NA
CDR3nt: TGTGCCACCGGGGGAGCGGGAAACCGGGGGAATGAGCAGTTCTTC
CDR3aa: CATGGAGNRGNEQFF

j_gene: TRBJ1-2
abundance: once
v_gene: TRBV1
d_gene: NA
CDR3nt: TGCGCCAGCAGCCAATCCCGGCGACAGGGCGTGGTCGGCTACACCTTC
CDR3aa: CASSQSRRQGVVGYTF

j_gene: TRBJ1-4
abundance: NA
v_gene: TRBV11-3
d_gene: TRBD1
CDR3nt: TGTGCCAGCAGCTATGCGGGACAGAATGAAAAACTGTTTTTT
CDR3aa: CASSYAGQNEKLFF

j_gene: TRBJ1-4
abundance: NA
v_gene: TRBV19
d_gene: TRBD1
CDR3nt: TGTGGCCCCGGACAGGGGGCGATTGTTAATGAAAAACTGTTTTTT
CDR3aa: CGPGQGAIVNEKLFF

j_gene: TRBJ1-1
abundance: NA
v_gene: TRBV19
d_gene: NA
CDR3nt: TGTGCCAGTAGTATACTGGGGGTATCGATGAACACTGAAGCTTTCTTT
CDR3aa: CASSILGVSMNTEAFF

j_gene: TRBJ1-3
abundance: NA
v_gene: TRBV6-4
d_gene: NA
CDR3nt: TGTGCCAGCACAGGGGGAAACACCATATATTTT
CDR3aa: CASTGGNTIYF

j_gene: TRBJ2-2
abundance: NA
v_gene: TRBV28
d_gene: NA
CDR3nt: TGTGCCAGCAGTTTATATGGAAGCACCGGGGAGCTGTTTTTT
CDR3aa: CASSLYGSTGELFF

j_gene: TRBJ2-2
abundance: NA
v_gene: TRBV6-8
d_gene: NA
CDR3nt: TGTGCCAGCAGTGACTCGTTCTACACCGGGGAGCTGTTTTTT
CDR3aa: CASSDSFYTGELFF

j_gene: TRBJ1-1
abundance: NA
v_gene: TRBV11-3
d_gene: NA
CDR3nt: TGTGCCAGCAGCTTGGGGGTAGGACCGAACACTGAAGCTTTCTTT
CDR3aa: CASSLGVGPNTEAFF

j_gene: TRBJ2-7
abundance: NA
v_gene: TRBV6-8
d_gene: NA
CDR3nt: TGTGCCAGCAGTTACGGACAGCCCTACGAGCAGTACTTC
CDR3aa: CASSYGQPYEQYF

j_gene: TRBJ2-2
abundance: NA
v_gene: TRBV5-1
d_gene: NA
CDR3nt: TGCGCCAGCAGCGGAAGTACAGGCGGGACCGGGGAGCTGTTTTTT
CDR3aa: CASSGSTGGTGELFF

j_gene: TRBJ1-2
abundance: NA
v_gene: TRBV5-1
d_gene: NA
CDR3nt: TGCGCCAGCAGCTTGGATAACAGCCCCTATGGCTACACCTTC
CDR3aa: CASSLDNSPYGYTF

j_gene: TRBJ1-5
abundance: NA
v_gene: TRBV28
d_gene: TRBD1
CDR3nt: TGTGCCAGCAGCCTCAGGGGGCAGACTCAGCCCCAGCATTTT
CDR3aa: CASSLRGQTQPQHF

j_gene: TRBJ2-1
abundance: NA
v_gene: TRBV7-1
d_gene: TRBD2
CDR3nt: TGTGCCAGCAGTTCAAGCGGGGGATACAATGAGCAGTTCTTC
CDR3aa: CASSSSGGYNEQFF

j_gene: TRBJ2-3
abundance: NA
v_gene: TRBV18
d_gene: TRBD2
CDR3nt: TGTGCCAGCTCCAGACTAGCGGGAGGCACAGATACGCAGTATTTT
CDR3aa: CASSRLAGGTDTQYF

j_gene: TRBJ2-6
abundance: NA
v_gene: TRBV5-1
d_gene: NA
CDR3nt: TGCGCCAGCACCCCGGCCCTCGGGTCCTCTGGGGCCAACGTCCTGACTTTC
CDR3aa: CASTPALGSSGANVLTF

j_gene: TRBJ2-7
abundance: NA
v_gene: TRBV6-8
d_gene: TRBD1
CDR3nt: TGTGCCAGCAGTTACAGGGGAGACAGGGACTCCTACGAGCAGTACTTC
CDR3aa: CASSYRGDRDSYEQYF

j_gene: TRBJ2-5
abundance: NA
v_gene: TRBV7-7
d_gene: TRBD1
CDR3nt: TGTGCCAGCAGCTCCCCGGGGACAGGGGTCGAGACCCAGTACTTC
CDR3aa: CASSSPGTGVETQYF

j_gene: TRBJ2-5
abundance: NA
v_gene: TRBV12-1
d_gene: NA
CDR3nt: TGTGCCAGCAGGCAGGGTGCGCAAGAGACCCAGTACTTC
CDR3aa: CASRQGAQETQYF

j_gene: TRBJ1-5
abundance: once
v_gene: TRBV19
d_gene: NA
CDR3nt: TGTGCCACTTCGGCGCAGGGTCTGTCGGGAAGCAATCAGCCCCAGCATTTT
CDR3aa: CATSAQGLSGSNQPQHF

j_gene: TRBJ1-2
abundance: NA
v_gene: TRBV15
d_gene: NA
CDR3nt: TGTGCCACCAGCAGAGATCTCTCGGTGGGTGGCTACACCTTC
CDR3aa: CATSRDLSVGGYTF

j_gene: TRBJ2-7
abundance: NA
v_gene: TRBV30
d_gene: TRBD1
CDR3nt: TGTGCCTGGAGTCCAGGGACAGCTACCTACGAGCAGTACTTC
CDR3aa: CAWSPGTATYEQYF

j_gene: TRBJ1-1
abundance: NA
v_gene: TRBV19
d_gene: NA
CDR3nt: TGTGCCAGTAGTATTCCCAGGGATGGTGGAGCTTTCTTT
CDR3aa: CASSIPRDGGAFF

j_gene: TRBJ1-1
abundance: NA
v_gene: TRBV5-1
d_gene: NA
CDR3nt: TGCGCCAGCAGTTCCGGGCCATCGGGCGACACTGAAGCTTTCTTT
CDR3aa: CASSSGPSGDTEAFF

j_gene: TRBJ2-3
abundance: NA
v_gene: TRBV5-1
d_gene: NA
CDR3nt: TGCGCCAGCAGCTTGGGGAGGGCGTGGGATACGCAGTATTTT
CDR3aa: CASSLGRAWDTQYF

j_gene: TRBJ2-3
abundance: NA
v_gene: TRBV6-8
d_gene: TRBD2
CDR3nt: TGTGCCAGCAGTTACGGACGGCGGGGGGGTACAGATACGCAGTATTTT
CDR3aa: CASSYGRRGGTDTQYF

j_gene: TRBJ1-3
abundance: NA
v_gene: TRBV23-1
d_gene: NA
CDR3nt: TGCGCCAGCAGCCCGATCGTTAGGGGGGGCTCTGGAAACACCATATATTTT
CDR3aa: CASSPIVRGGSGNTIYF

j_gene: TRBJ2-1
abundance: NA
v_gene: TRBV6-8
d_gene: NA
CDR3nt: TGTGCCATCGGGTCCGGAGGGGGATACAATGAGCAGTTCTTC
CDR3aa: CAIGSGGGYNEQFF

j_gene: TRBJ2-1
abundance: NA
v_gene: TRBV6-8
d_gene: NA
CDR3nt: TGTGCCATCAGTGTCCACGGGAGTGCGGTCAATGAGCAGTTCTTC
CDR3aa: CAISVHGSAVNEQFF

j_gene: TRBJ2-5
abundance: NA
v_gene: TRBV5-1
d_gene: NA
CDR3nt: TGCGCCAGCAGCTTGGCTGGATATAAAGAGACCCAGTACTTC
CDR3aa: CASSLAGYKETQYF

j_gene: TRBJ1-3
abundance: NA
v_gene: TRBV19
d_gene: NA
CDR3nt: TGTGCCAGTAGTAATTCTCGTGGTAACACCATATATTTT
CDR3aa: CASSNSRGNTIYF

j_gene: TRBJ2-7
abundance: NA
v_gene: TRBV23-1
d_gene: NA
CDR3nt: TGCGCCAGCAGCGTCGGCGGGGTACCCACCTACGAGCAGTACTTC
CDR3aa: CASSVGGVPTYEQYF

j_gene: TRBJ1-1
abundance: NA
v_gene: TRBV6-8
d_gene: NA
CDR3nt: TGTGCCAGCAGTTACGGGCGGGGTGAAGCTTTCTTT
CDR3aa: CASSYGRGEAFF